This TCR beta chain was captured in a study of spatial heterogeneity in lung cancer. General study points: Tumor mutation count correlated with how many alpha and beta TCRs expanded intratumorally.

Time point given: sample taken at primary tumor resection. Material for sequencing was whole RNA from tumor, nontumor lung or frozen PBMC, left unsorted. The germline gives CDR1 LGHNA, CDR2 YSLEER. V was clipped by 0 bases and J by 6 bases, with 13 bases between them. CDR3 length: 15 residues. Every molecule of TCR cDNA had its own unique molecular identifier. TCRdb reprocessed the 5' RACE reads with MiXCR, giving one entry per CDR3 protein. Of 4,000 to 6,000 distinct CDR3 sequences in the sample, roughly 8.2% were seen once. This clonotype is medium-sized by share. Its antigen is still unknown. The TCR originated in a female donor with early-stage non-small cell lung cancer. The sequencing here drew on lung tumor tissue, taken at surgery. The chain carries TRBV4-3 and TRBJ2-3; D might be TRBD1 or TRBD2, each matching 5 bases. CDR3 protein: CASSQDPGRGDTQYF. CDR3 sequence (DNA): TGCGCCAGCAGCCAAGACCCAGGGAGAGGGGATACGCAGTATTTT.